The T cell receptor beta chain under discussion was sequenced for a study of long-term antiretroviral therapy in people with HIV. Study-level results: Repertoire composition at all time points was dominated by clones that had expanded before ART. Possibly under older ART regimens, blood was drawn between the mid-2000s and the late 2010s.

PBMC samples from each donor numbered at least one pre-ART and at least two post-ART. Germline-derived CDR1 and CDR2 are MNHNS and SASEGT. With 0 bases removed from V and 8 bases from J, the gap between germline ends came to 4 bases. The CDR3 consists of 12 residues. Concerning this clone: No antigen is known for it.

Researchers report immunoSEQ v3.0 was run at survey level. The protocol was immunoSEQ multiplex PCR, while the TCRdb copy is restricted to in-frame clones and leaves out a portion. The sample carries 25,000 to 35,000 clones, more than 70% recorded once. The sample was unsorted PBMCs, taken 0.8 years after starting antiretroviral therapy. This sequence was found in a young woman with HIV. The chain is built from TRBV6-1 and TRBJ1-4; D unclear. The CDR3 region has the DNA TGTGCCAGCAGTGAAGCGTCGGAAAAACTGTTTTTT. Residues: CASSEASEKLFF.